Below, 9 T cell receptor beta chains from the same sample are listed, as sequenced in a study of shared clonotypes between healthy human individuals. Sequencing used immunoSEQ multiplex PCR; TCRdb keeps in-frame clones, though not all of them. The table includes 650,000 to 800,000 clones, roughly two thirds detected once. Sequenced input: memory CD4+ T cells sorted from blood. Sample subset: CD45RA-negative fraction. These receptors originate from a woman in her twenties or thirties in good health.

The chain combines TRBV5-1 with TRBJ2-7, with 7 bases that match TRBD1. The CDR3 sequence is 14 residues long. The germline V gene encodes CDR1 SGHRS and CDR2 YFSETQ. The junction had 5 bases not matched to a gene; V was cut back by 5 bases and J by 0 bases. As DNA, the CDR3 is TGCGCCAGCAGAAGGGACAGTAACTCCTACGAGCAGTACTTC. Amino acids: CASRRDSNSYEQYF.

The genes are TRBV5-1 and TRBJ2-2; 11 nucleotides match TRBD1. Germline V gene lookup returns CDR1 SGHRS and CDR2 YFSETQ. This CDR3 is 16 amino acids long. Trimming at V came to 0 bases and at J to 10 bases, leaving 8 bases not matched to a gene. The CDR3 bases are TGCGCCAGCAGCTTGGTTGGACAGGGGGCGGCTGAGGAGCTGTTTTTT. It specifies CASSLVGQGAAEELFF.

This clone has just one count. Given a much more abundant clone one base away, this may be a read error. The same CDR3 arises from other DNA sequences in this sample as well. The chain combines TRBV28 with TRBJ2-6; D uncertain. CDR1 MDHEN and CDR2 SYDVKM come from the germline V gene. V shed 2 bases and J shed 1 base, with 3 bases lying between them. The CDR3 runs 14 residues. The CDR3 loop is CASSLNSGANVLTF. CDR3 DNA: TGTGCCAGCAGTTTAAATTCTGGGGCCAACGTCCTGACTTTC.

The chain carries TRBV6-5 and TRBJ2-7; D remains ambiguous. This CDR3 contains 12 residues. The V and J ends lost 5 bases and 7 bases respectively, with 12 bases between them. Germline lookup yields CDR1 MNHEY and CDR2 SVGAGI. The CDR3 DNA is TGTGCCAGCAGTACCGGGCCCGGGGAGCAGTACTTC. It is translated as CASSTGPGEQYF.

As DNA, the CDR3 is TGTGCCAGCAGCTTTAGGGGACAGGGGTTGAACGAGCAGTACTTC. Residues: CASSFRGQGLNEQYF. The gene calls are TRBV11-2 and TRBJ2-7; 10 nucleotides agree with TRBD1. After removal of 3 bases from V and 5 bases from J, the junction contained 7 bases not matched to a gene. The CDR3 has 15 residues. Looked up from germline, CDR1 is SGHAT and CDR2 is FQNNGV.

V and J are TRBV18 and TRBJ2-3; D is uncertain. The CDR3 contains 14 residues. V was pared by 6 bases and J by 1 base, with 11 bases between. Germline loops: CDR1 KGHSH, CDR2 LQKENI. The CDR3 loop reads CASSGLSGTDTQYF. The CDR3 DNA follows: TGTGCCAGCTCCGGGCTCTCGGGCACAGATACGCAGTATTTT.

The chain carries TRBV6-1 and TRBJ1-2; D not resolved. Germline lookup yields CDR1 MNHNS and CDR2 SASEGT. V lost 5 bases and J lost 3, with 13 bases in between. The CDR3 covers 14 residues. In DNA, the CDR3 is TGTGCCAGCAGTACCGACGACACCCACTATGGCTACACCTTC. Amino acid sequence: CASSTDDTHYGYTF.

A few counts support this clone. The chain's CDR3 is CASSRGGTNEKLFF. CDR3 sequence (DNA): TGTGCCAGCTCACGAGGGGGAACTAATGAAAAACTGTTTTTT. This sequence joins TRBV18 and TRBJ1-4; TRBD1 is a possible D gene (6 bases). Per germline, CDR1 KGHSH and CDR2 LQKENI. The CDR3 runs to 14 residues. Trimming stripped 4 bases from V and 1 base from J, with 7 bases between.

Ten or more counts support this clone. The chain is built from TRBV28 and TRBJ1-2; perhaps TRBD1 as D (6 bases). There are 16 residues in the CDR3. Trimming cost V 5 bases and J 3 bases, with 19 bases left between them. Germline V lookup: CDR1 MDHEN, CDR2 SYDVKM. Here the CDR3 DNA reads TGTGCCAGCAGTGATGCGCGTGACAGGAGTTACTATGGCTACACCTTC. Protein product: CASSDARDRSYYGYTF.